This is a list of T cell receptor beta chains from one sample in a study of PD-L1 blockade in urothelial cancer. Sequencing used immunoSEQ multiplex PCR; TCRdb keeps in-frame clones, though not all of them. The profile shows some 110,000 clones, 75% to 95% of them singletons. The sequencing used PBMCs, collected around atezolizumab (anti-PD-L1) treatment. These receptors were obtained from a man aged 60 to 69 with urothelial cancer. The CDR3 runs from the conserved cysteine through the conserved F or W. D genes are given only for firm matches. The size of a clone is reported for some rows only, either as once, few or many, or as a class for expanded clones.

CASSPQGTALNTEAFF	TGTGCCAGCAGCCCCCAGGGAACGGCTCTGAACACTGAAGCTTTCTTT	NA	NA	TRBV7-2	TRBJ1-1	16
CASSLDRDSTDTQYF	TGTGCCAGCAGCTTAGACAGGGATAGCACAGATACGCAGTATTTT	NA	NA	TRBV7-2	TRBJ2-3	15
CASSPLLRDRGYEQYF	TGTGCCAGCAGCCCACTCCTCCGGGACAGGGGTTACGAGCAGTACTTC	TRBD1	NA	TRBV7-9	TRBJ2-7	16
CASSPEQGRTDTQYF	TGTGCCAGCAGCCCGGAACAGGGCCGCACAGATACGCAGTATTTT	NA	NA	TRBV9	TRBJ2-3	15
CASSPTGQGGINQPQHF	TGCGCCAGCAGCCCGACGGGACAGGGGGGAATCAATCAGCCCCAGCATTTT	TRBD1	NA	TRBV4-1	TRBJ1-5	17
CASSLGSSSYNEQFF	TGTGCCAGCAGCTTGGGCAGCAGCTCCTACAATGAGCAGTTCTTC	NA	NA	TRBV7-9	TRBJ2-1	15
CASTQWGDSSYNEQFF	TGTGCCAGCACACAATGGGGGGATAGCTCCTACAATGAGCAGTTCTTC	NA	NA	TRBV6-6	TRBJ2-1	16
CASSGTGATEAFF	TGTGCCAGCAGCGGGACAGGAGCTACTGAAGCTTTCTTT	TRBD1	once	TRBV2	TRBJ1-1	13
CASSIYSGLYQETQYF	TGTGCCAGCAGTATTTATAGCGGGCTTTACCAAGAGACCCAGTACTTC	TRBD2	NA	TRBV25-1	TRBJ2-5	16
CASSLPSGNYGYTF	TGTGCCAGCAGCTTGCCCTCGGGGAACTATGGCTACACCTTC	NA	NA	TRBV7-9	TRBJ1-2	14
CASSPVTSGSAERYEQYF	TGTGCCAGCAGCCCCGTGACTAGCGGGAGCGCCGAGCGCTACGAGCAGTACTTC	TRBD2	NA	TRBV5-4	TRBJ2-7	18
CASSSGRDSGNTIYF	TGTGCCAGTAGTTCCGGGAGGGACTCTGGAAACACCATATATTTT	NA	NA	TRBV19	TRBJ1-3	15
CASSPTAGGHTEAFF	TGTGCCAGCAGTCCGACGGCAGGGGGCCACACTGAAGCTTTCTTT	TRBD1	NA	TRBV28	TRBJ1-1	15
CASSLDRGGTEAFF	TGCGCCAGCAGCTTGGACAGGGGGGGCACTGAAGCTTTCTTT	TRBD1	NA	TRBV5-1	TRBJ1-1	14
CAISGTSGGTDTQYF	TGTGCCATCAGTGGGACTAGCGGCGGCACAGATACGCAGTATTTT	TRBD2	NA	TRBV10-3	TRBJ2-3	15
CASSKAAGKGGICEQYF	TGTGCCAGCAGCAAAGCGGCGGGAAAGGGAGGGATTTGCGAGCAGTACTTC	NA	NA	TRBV21-1	TRBJ2-7	17
CAISPRTGGWADTQYF	TGTGCCATCAGTCCAAGGACAGGGGGGTGGGCAGATACGCAGTATTTT	TRBD1	NA	TRBV10-3	TRBJ2-3	16
CATRGTIDNNEQFF	TGTGCCACCAGAGGGACTATTGATAACAATGAGCAGTTCTTC	TRBD2	NA	TRBV6-5	TRBJ2-1	14
CASSSGSNSGNTIYF	TGTGCCAGCAGCTCCGGGTCCAACTCTGGAAACACCATATATTTT	NA	once	TRBV7-8	TRBJ1-3	15
CASRLRASGVGEQFF	TGTGCCAGCAGACTGAGGGCTAGCGGGGTGGGGGAGCAGTTCTTC	TRBD2	NA	TRBV6-5	TRBJ2-1	15
CASSETSYGDTQYF	TGTGCCAGCAGCGAAACTAGCTATGGGGATACGCAGTATTTT	NA	once	TRBV9	TRBJ2-3	14
CASSTLAGGGEQFF	TGTGCCAGCAGCACCTTGGCGGGGGGCGGTGAGCAGTTCTTC	TRBD2	NA	TRBV7-6	TRBJ2-1	14
CASSRDREETQYF	TGTGCCAGCAGTCGGGACAGGGAAGAGACCCAGTACTTC	TRBD1	NA	TRBV6-5	TRBJ2-5	13
CASSRGSEYTEAFF	TGTGCCAGCAGCCGGGGATCCGAGTACACTGAAGCTTTCTTT	NA	NA	TRBV5-4	TRBJ1-1	14
CASSVETGAAEAFF	TGTGCCAGCAGTGTTGAGACAGGGGCCGCTGAAGCTTTCTTT	TRBD1	NA	TRBV2	TRBJ1-1	14
CASSLARQDYGYTF	TGTGCCAGCAGCTTAGCGCGACAAGACTATGGCTACACCTTC	NA	NA	TRBV7-8	TRBJ1-2	14
CASSQEAGGPHEQYF	TGCGCCAGCAGCCAAGAGGCGGGAGGGCCACACGAGCAGTACTTC	TRBD2	NA	TRBV4-3	TRBJ2-7	15
CASSLNLGHQETQYF	TGTGCCAGCAGCTTAAATCTGGGCCACCAAGAGACCCAGTACTTC	NA	once	TRBV7-3	TRBJ2-5	15
CASSRDRVSGNTIYF	TGTGCCAGCAGTCGAGACAGGGTATCTGGAAACACCATATATTTT	TRBD1	NA	TRBV5-6	TRBJ1-3	15
CASSPPMSGGSTDTQYF	TGTGCCAGCTCACCACCGATGTCGGGGGGAAGCACAGATACGCAGTATTTT	TRBD2	NA	TRBV18	TRBJ2-3	17
CASSPFPGGETQYF	TGTGCCAGCAGCCCCTTCCCTGGAGGCGAGACCCAGTACTTC	NA	NA	TRBV7-2	TRBJ2-5	14
CSVGSGHRGETQYF	TGCAGCGTTGGATCGGGACACCGGGGAGAGACCCAGTACTTC	NA	NA	TRBV29-1	TRBJ2-5	14
CASSGDRAFEQYF	TGTGCCAGCAGCGGAGACCGAGCTTTCGAGCAGTACTTC	NA	NA	TRBV2	TRBJ2-7	13
CASATASGSRDEQYF	TGTGCCAGCGCAACAGCTAGCGGGAGTAGGGACGAGCAGTACTTC	TRBD2	NA	TRBV5-4	TRBJ2-7	15
CASSKGEGGTDTQYF	TGTGCCAGTTCCAAGGGGGAGGGGGGGACAGATACGCAGTATTTT	NA	NA	TRBV19	TRBJ2-3	15
CASRHGLAGAYEQYF	TGTGCCAGCAGGCATGGACTAGCGGGAGCCTACGAGCAGTACTTC	TRBD2	NA	TRBV27	TRBJ2-7	15
CASGGPHYEQYF	TGTGCCAGCGGAGGGCCTCACTACGAGCAGTACTTC	NA	NA	TRBV28	TRBJ2-7	12
CASSDRLAGDIQETQYF	TGTGCCAGCAGCGACCGACTAGCGGGAGACATCCAAGAGACCCAGTACTTC	TRBD2	NA	TRBV7-9	TRBJ2-5	17
CASSPRGTSPGELFF	TGTGCCAGCAGCCCCAGGGGGACTAGTCCCGGGGAGCTGTTTTTT	NA	NA	TRBV11-2	TRBJ2-2	15
CASSLTGGGGTEAFF	TGTGCCAGCAGCCTGACAGGGGGCGGAGGCACTGAAGCTTTCTTT	TRBD1	few	TRBV7-3	TRBJ1-1	15
CASSPGRGSYEQYF	TGTGCCAGCAGTCCAGGTCGGGGCTCCTACGAGCAGTACTTC	NA	once	TRBV6-1	TRBJ2-7	14
CASSASGIQPQHF	TGTGCCAGCAGTGCGTCGGGGATTCAGCCCCAGCATTTT	NA	NA	TRBV2	TRBJ1-5	13
CASTLKPGLAGDEQFF	TGTGCCAGCACCCTTAAGCCTGGGCTAGCGGGAGATGAGCAGTTCTTC	TRBD2	NA	TRBV7-6	TRBJ2-1	16
CASQQLGSNVGYTF	TGTGCCAGTCAGCAGCTAGGGAGTAACGTGGGCTACACCTTC	NA	NA	TRBV2	TRBJ1-2	14
CASSVGGGQETQYF	TGTGCCAGCAGTGTTGGCGGGGGACAAGAGACCCAGTACTTC	TRBD2	NA	TRBV2	TRBJ2-5	14
CASSLPTSGYNEQFF	TGTGCCAGCAGCCTACCGACTAGCGGGTACAATGAGCAGTTCTTC	TRBD2	once	TRBV2	TRBJ2-1	15
CASSEYGGNELFF	TGCGCCAGCAGTGAGTATGGAGGGAATGAACTGTTTTTT	NA	few	TRBV10-1	TRBJ1-4	13
CASSLRSGKETQYF	TGTGCCAGCAGCCTGAGGTCAGGGAAAGAGACCCAGTACTTC	NA	NA	TRBV7-2	TRBJ2-5	14
CASSGLAGGTTDTQYF	TGTGCCAGCAGCGGACTAGCGGGGGGTACCACAGATACGCAGTATTTT	TRBD2	NA	TRBV2	TRBJ2-3	16
CASSNGQGASDTQYF	TGTGCCAGCAGTAATGGACAGGGGGCATCAGATACGCAGTATTTT	TRBD1	NA	TRBV2	TRBJ2-3	15
CASSLSGEQEDTQYF	TGTGCCAGCAGTTTATCAGGGGAGCAAGAAGATACGCAGTATTTT	NA	NA	TRBV28	TRBJ2-3	15
CASSYSGDEQFF	TGTGCCAGCAGTTACTCAGGGGATGAGCAGTTCTTC	NA	once	TRBV6-6	TRBJ2-1	12
CASSVGLYGYTF	TGTGCCAGCAGCGTAGGGCTCTATGGCTACACCTTC	NA	NA	TRBV9	TRBJ1-2	12
CASSYRDRNSPLHF	TGTGCCAGCAGTTACCGGGACAGAAATTCACCCCTCCACTTT	TRBD1	NA	TRBV6-6	TRBJ1-6	14
CASSYPGQSSYEQYF	TGTGCCAGCAGTTACCCGGGACAGAGCTCCTACGAGCAGTACTTC	TRBD1	NA	TRBV2	TRBJ2-7	15